The next 27 T cell receptor beta chains were all read from a single sample in a study of blood T cell repertoires in COVID-19. Assay: immunoSEQ multiplex PCR; the TCRdb copy retains only in-frame clones and omits some. The sample holds 100,000 or so clones; about 77% are singletons and the top ten take approximately 31%. The sample taken for sequencing was peripheral blood. These receptors were taken from a man between 65 and 85 years old with active or convalescent COVID-19.

The chain couples TRBV10-3 to TRBJ2-7, with D maybe TRBD1 (6 bases). The CDR3 is made up of 18 amino acids. Germline CDR1 is ENHRY and CDR2 is SYGVKD. Trimming took off 6 bases at V and 0 bases at J, with 24 bases between the two ends. CDR3 sequence reads: CAISSLPSWTDFSYEQYF. The CDR3 DNA reads as TGTGCCATCAGCTCCCTTCCCTCTTGGACAGACTTCTCCTACGAGCAGTACTTC.

This clone was observed a few times. V and J are TRBV11-1 and TRBJ2-1; D unresolved. Germline V gene sequence: CDR1 SGHAT, CDR2 FQDESV (reference sequence). CDR3 size: 14 residues. V lost 1 base and J lost 3, with 7 bases in between. The CDR3 reads CASSLERGYNEQFF. CDR3 sequence (DNA): TGTGCCAGCAGCTTAGAACGAGGCTACAATGAGCAGTTCTTC.

The V gene is TRBV7-2, the J gene TRBJ2-2; TRBD1 is a possible D gene (5 bases). The CDR3 length is 13 residues. Germline V lookup: CDR1 SGHTA, CDR2 FQGNSA. V gave up 7 bases and J gave up 4 bases, with 10 bases separating them. The CDR3 DNA reads as TGTGCCAGCACCCTAAGGGGCACCGGGGAGCTGTTTTTT. Encoded protein: CASTLRGTGELFF.

The V and J genes are TRBV27 and TRBJ2-2; 7 bases are shared with TRBD2. J was trimmed by 0 bases and V by 3 bases; bases with no gene match: 10. Germline CDR1 is MNHEY and CDR2 is SMNVEV (reference sequence). The CDR3 covers 18 residues. The CDR3 sequence: CASSFLVPAGANTGELFF. The CDR3 DNA follows: TGTGCCAGCAGTTTCCTCGTCCCCGCGGGAGCGAACACCGGGGAGCTGTTTTTT.

The CDR3 is CASSLARSGDDYGYTF. The CDR3 nucleotides read TGTGCCAGCAGCTTAGCGCGGTCAGGGGACGACTATGGCTACACCTTC. The rearrangement links TRBV7-8 to TRBJ1-2, with D perhaps TRBD1 (6 bases). The CDR3 loop spans 16 amino acids. Germline CDR1 SGHVS, CDR2 FQNEAQ. V was trimmed by 0 bases and J by 3 bases, leaving 14 bases between them.

The genes are TRBV2 and TRBJ2-5; 10 positions match TRBD1. The germline V gene has CDR1 SNHLY and CDR2 FYNNEI. The CDR3 has 14 amino acids. Losses at the gene ends were 8 bases for V and 3 bases for J; bases not matched to a gene: 6. The CDR3 region has the DNA TGTGCCAGCGGGACAGGGGCCTACGAAGAGACCCAGTACTTC. It specifies CASGTGAYEETQYF.

The rearrangement uses TRBV7-6 and TRBJ1-3; D ambiguous. The germline gives CDR1 SGHVS, CDR2 FNYEAQ. The CDR3 sequence is 16 residues long. V was clipped by 4 bases and J by 2 bases, with 15 bases between them. In DNA, the CDR3 is TGTGCCAGCAGCTCCCTCCTTAATTCGGCTGGAAACACCATATATTTT. This translates into CASSSLLNSAGNTIYF.

The genes are TRBV27 and TRBJ1-6, with 7 bases matching TRBD1. The trim removed 3 bases at V and 6 bases at J, leaving 2 bases unmatched. Germline assignment: CDR1 MNHEY and CDR2 SMNVEV (reference sequence). The CDR3 extends over 14 amino acids. CDR3 in amino acids: CASSLDRINSPLHF. Here the CDR3 DNA reads TGTGCCAGCAGTTTGGACAGGATTAATTCACCCCTCCACTTT.

This chain joins TRBV5-1 and TRBJ2-5, with 12 bases aligning to TRBD1. Germline V gene data show CDR1 as SGHRS and CDR2 as YFSETQ. V lost 2 bases, J lost 5 bases, and 16 bases stayed unmatched. The CDR3 length is 19 residues. The CDR3 loop is CASSFGGTGGAGLRETQYF. DNA for the CDR3: TGCGCCAGCAGCTTCGGCGGGACAGGGGGCGCGGGGTTAAGGGAGACCCAGTACTTC. Full variable domain (rest looked up from reference TRBV5-1 and TRBJ2-5): KAGVTQTPRYLIKTRGQQVTLSCSPISGHRSVSWYQQTPGQGLQFLFEYFSETQRNKGNFPGRFSGRQFSNSRSEMNVSTLELGDSALYLCASSFGGTGGAGLRETQYFGPGTRLLVL.

CDR3 DNA: TGTGCCAGCCGCCCCGGACAGGGGGACTCCTACGAGCAGTACTTC. Translation gives CASRPGQGDSYEQYF. The rearrangement links TRBV19 to TRBJ2-7; 10 bases are a match to TRBD1. Trimming took 9 bases from V and 0 from J; bases not matched to a gene: 8. The CDR3 consists of 15 residues. Germline V lookup: CDR1 LNHDA, CDR2 SQIVND (reference sequence).

V gene TRBV19 combines with J gene TRBJ1-5, with 12 bases lining up with TRBD1. This CDR3 region has 16 residues. Germline-derived CDR1 and CDR2 are LNHDA and SQIVND (reference sequence). J was trimmed by 6 bases and V by 8 bases; bases with no gene match: 11. The CDR3 spells CASGLGQGAQGQPQHF. The CDR3 bases are TGTGCCAGTGGCTTGGGACAGGGGGCTCAGGGTCAGCCCCAGCATTTT.

This chain joins TRBV13 and TRBJ2-1; D unresolved. The V gene lost 8 bases and the J gene lost 2 bases, with 10 bases spanning the gap. The CDR3 runs 13 residues. The germline V gene has CDR1 PRHDT and CDR2 FYEKMQ (reference sequence). In nucleotides, the CDR3 is TGTGCCAGCCTCTCCTACCCCTACAATGAGCAGTTCTTC. Its protein is CASLSYPYNEQFF.

This clone has a handful of counts. The V call is TRBV4-1, the J call TRBJ1-2, with 7 positions matching TRBD1. The junction had 12 bases not matched to a gene; V was cut back by 0 bases and J by 8 bases. Germline assignment: CDR1 MGHRA and CDR2 YSYEKL. This CDR3 has 16 amino acids. The CDR3 DNA follows: TGCGCCAGCAGCCAAGATACAGGGAGAGGGGGCAAGGGCTACACCTTC. Translation: CASSQDTGRGGKGYTF.

This clone was picked up one time. The CDR3 coding sequence is TGTGCCAGCAGTTTTCCCGGGACAGGCTCCAATTCACCCCTCCACTTT. It is translated as CASSFPGTGSNSPLHF. V is TRBV5-5 and J is TRBJ1-6; the match to TRBD1 covers 8 bases. CDR3 length: 16 residues. Germline CDR1 reads SGHKS; CDR2 reads YYEKEE (reference sequence). V was pared by 5 bases and J by 7 bases, with 11 bases of the junction left unmatched.

This chain joins TRBV28 and TRBJ1-6, with 7 nucleotides matching TRBD1. V lost 3 bases to trimming and J lost 7 bases; unmatched junction nucleotides: 6. The CDR3 runs 15 residues. The germline V gene has CDR1 MDHEN and CDR2 SYDVKM. The DNA for the CDR3 is TGTGCCAGCAGTTTCAGACAGGGTGGAAATTCACCCCTCCACTTT. Its translation: CASSFRQGGNSPLHF.

The V gene is TRBV6-6, the J gene TRBJ2-7, with a weak D call TRBD2 (5 bases). Germline V gene sequence: CDR1 MNHNY, CDR2 SVGAGI (reference sequence). V was shortened by 3 bases and J by 3 bases, with 6 bases between the two germline ends. This CDR3 has 12 amino acids. CDR3 coding DNA: TGTGCCAGCAGTTATCGGGGCTACGAGCAGTACTTC. Amino acids: CASSYRGYEQYF.

The chain carries TRBV4-2 and TRBJ1-6, with 12 bases aligning to TRBD1. Losses at the gene ends were 3 bases for V and 5 bases for J; bases not matched to a gene: 2. From germline, CDR1 is LGHNA and CDR2 YNFKEQ. The CDR3 covers 16 residues. CDR3 amino acids: CASSQGQGANNSPLHF. The CDR3 bases are TGTGCCAGCAGCCAGGGACAGGGGGCTAATAATTCACCCCTCCACTTT.

This clone was detected only once. The chain has TRBV5-1 and TRBJ2-3; 8 positions match TRBD2. This CDR3 has 15 residues. V lost 6 bases to trimming and J lost 2 bases; unmatched junction nucleotides: 8. Germline V gene sequence: CDR1 SGHRS, CDR2 YFSETQ. CDR3 coding DNA: TGCGCCAGCACCAGGAGCGGGAGCCCCACAGATACGCAGTATTTT. Translating gives CASTRSGSPTDTQYF.

This chain joins TRBV6-5 and TRBJ2-7, with a weak D call TRBD1 (7 bases). The length of the CDR3 is 15 residues. V lost 0 bases and J 3 bases, leaving 12 bases between the germline ends. CDR1 is MNHEY and CDR2 is SVGAGI in the germline V gene. For the CDR3, the DNA is TGTGCCAGCAGTTACTCGTGGCAGGGGGGCTACGAGCAGTACTTC. Translating gives CASSYSWQGGYEQYF.

The CDR3 reads CAVARAGYDEQYF. The DNA for the CDR3 is TGTGCCGTCGCCAGGGCAGGCTACGACGAGCAGTACTTC. The V gene is TRBV24-1, the J gene TRBJ2-7, with a tentative D call TRBD1 (5 bases). The length of the CDR3 is 13 residues. CDR1 is KGHDR and CDR2 is SFDVKD in the germline V gene. V dropped 12 bases and J dropped 5 bases, with 19 bases sitting between them.

The J gene is TRBJ1-5, the V gene TRBV5-5, with TRBD1 matching 8 bases. Losses at the gene ends were 5 bases for V and 1 base for J; bases not matched to a gene: 2. The CDR3 is made up of 14 amino acids. Germline lookup yields CDR1 SGHKS and CDR2 YYEKEE (reference sequence). CDR3 region: CASSWTGSNQPQHF. CDR3 coding DNA: TGTGCCAGCAGTTGGACAGGGAGCAATCAGCCCCAGCATTTT.

V and J are TRBV5-8 and TRBJ1-4; D call uncertain. This CDR3 is built from 14 residues. Trimming pared 4 bases from V and 0 bases from J, leaving 7 bases between. CDR1 SGHTS and CDR2 YDEGEE come from the germline V gene. CDR3 nucleotides: TGTGCCAGCAGCCTGACACCAACTAATGAAAAACTGTTTTTT. This encodes CASSLTPTNEKLFF.

This clone was observed a handful of times. The rearrangement joins TRBV27 to TRBJ2-7; the D gene is possibly TRBD1 (6 bases). Trimming cost V 4 bases and J 2 bases, with 15 bases left between them. The CDR3 spans 15 residues. Germline assignment: CDR1 MNHEY and CDR2 SMNVEV (reference sequence). The CDR3 loop is CASSSRAGDPYEQYF. Written as DNA, the CDR3 is TGTGCCAGCAGTTCGAGGGCAGGGGATCCCTACGAGCAGTACTTC.

The chain is built from TRBV6-5 and TRBJ2-7; D may be TRBD1 (6 bases). The CDR3 is 14 amino acids. The germline CDR1 and CDR2 sequences are MNHEY and SVGAGI. V lost 10 bases and J 2 bases, leaving 18 bases between the germline ends. The CDR3 coding sequence is TGTGCCATCCCCGGGACACGGAACACCTACGAGCAGTACTTC. It codes for CAIPGTRNTYEQYF.

J is TRBJ2-2 and V is TRBV24-1, with D possibly matching TRBD2 (5 bases). The CDR3 runs 16 residues. Germline CDR1 KGHDR, CDR2 SFDVKD. Trimming took off 3 bases at V and 0 bases at J, with 10 bases between the two ends. CDR3 sequence reads: CATSDPSLANTGELFF. CDR3 nucleotides: TGTGCCACCAGTGATCCCTCACTAGCGAACACCGGGGAGCTGTTTTTT.

The rearrangement links TRBV11-1 to TRBJ2-5; TRBD2 agrees at 9 bases. The germline gives CDR1 SGHAT, CDR2 FQDESV (reference sequence). The CDR3 is 14 amino acids. J lost 11 bases, V lost 5 bases, and 12 bases had no gene match. In DNA form, the CDR3 reads TGTGCCAGCAGCCACTTAGCGGGGGCACGACAGCAGTACTTC. As protein: CASSHLAGARQQYF.

The V call is TRBV14, the J call TRBJ2-1; 7 bases map to TRBD2. CDR3 length equals 14 residues. V shed 1 base and J 12 bases; nucleotides not matched to a gene: 9. The germline V gene encodes CDR1 SGHDN and CDR2 FVKESK. The CDR3 sequence: CASSQVPSGAVQFF. CDR3 DNA sequence: TGTGCCAGCAGCCAAGTTCCTAGCGGAGCGGTGCAGTTCTTC.